This T cell receptor beta chain is from a study of low-dose radiotherapy and immunotherapy resistance in tumors. Study overall: Per fraction, Cohort 1 was given 0.5 Gy every 2 weeks, for a total of 6.5 Gy. With 1 Gy per fraction every two weeks, Cohort 2 accumulated 13 Gy across 26 weeks.

Germline loops: CDR1 MNHEY, CDR2 SMNVEV (reference sequence). The V end lost 5 bases, the J end lost 8 bases, and 16 bases lay between the germline ends. The CDR3 sequence is 14 residues long. Time point noted: after trial treatment. Treatment indicated: LDRT plus nivolumab, ipilimumab, low-dose cyclophosphamide and aspirin (RACIN trial). Primers targeting TRAV and TRBV primed first-strand cDNA, covering alpha and beta chains. TCRs were put through approximately 20 PCR cycles of amplification with Phusion. A constant-region primer and the V-primer adapter served as the primer pair. Isolated mRNA underwent amplification via in vitro transcription. TCRdb re-called the reads through MiXCR, storing one row per CDR3 protein. The sample has approximately 84,000 distinct CDR3 sequences; under 20% are singletons. About this clonotype itself: A read error is possible here, since a much larger clone lies one base away.

The rearrangement joins TRBV27 to TRBJ2-4; tentatively, D is TRBD1 or TRBD2 (5 bases each). This material consisted of PBMCs, taken after low-dose radiotherapy plus immunotherapy. The receptor was derived from a male donor with prostate cancer. CDR3 protein: CASSRRMGVDIQYF. The CDR3 nucleotides read TGTGCCAGCAGTCGGCGAATGGGGGTTGACATTCAGTACTTC.